This T cell receptor (beta chain) was retrieved from a study of identical twins. TCRdb used MiXCR to reprocess the 5' RACE reads, holding one entry per CDR3 protein. The data hold hundreds of thousands of distinct CDR3 sequences, with approximately 7% observed a single time. This clonotype was detected many times. Germline CDR1 is SEHNR and CDR2 is FQNEAQ (reference sequence). This CDR3 comprises 14 residues. Trimming pared 2 bases from V and 4 bases from J, leaving 12 bases between. In addition, the sample was reused for a study of yellow fever vaccine responses in identical twins.

The chain has TRBV7-9 and TRBJ2-7; D perhaps matches TRBD2 (5 bases). The sample comprised memory (CD45RO+) T cells sorted from blood. The TCR comes from a woman in her late teens or twenties in good health. CDR3 amino acids: CASSLKGSRYEQYF. The CDR3 bases are TGTGCCAGCAGCTTAAAAGGGAGTCGATACGAGCAGTACTTC.